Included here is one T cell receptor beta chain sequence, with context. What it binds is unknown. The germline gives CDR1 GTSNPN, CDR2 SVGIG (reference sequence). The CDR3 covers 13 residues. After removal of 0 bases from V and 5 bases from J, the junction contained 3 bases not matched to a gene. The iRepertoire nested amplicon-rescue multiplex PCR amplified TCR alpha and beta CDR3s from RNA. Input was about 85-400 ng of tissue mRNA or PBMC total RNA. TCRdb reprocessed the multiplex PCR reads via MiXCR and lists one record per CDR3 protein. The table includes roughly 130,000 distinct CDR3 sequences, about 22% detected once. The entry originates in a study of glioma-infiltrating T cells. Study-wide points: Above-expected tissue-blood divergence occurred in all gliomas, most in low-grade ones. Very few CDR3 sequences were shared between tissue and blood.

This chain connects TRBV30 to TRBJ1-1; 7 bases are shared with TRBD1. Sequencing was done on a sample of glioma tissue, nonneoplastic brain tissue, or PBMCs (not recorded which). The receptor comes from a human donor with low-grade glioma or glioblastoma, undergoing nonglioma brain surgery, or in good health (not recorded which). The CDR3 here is CAWSVQGWTEAFF. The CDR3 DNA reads TGTGCCTGGAGTGTACAGGGGTGGACTGAAGCTTTCTTT. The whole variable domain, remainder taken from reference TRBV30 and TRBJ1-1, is SQTIHQWPATLVQPVGSPLSLECTVEGTSNPNLYWYRQAAGRGLQLLFYSVGIGQISSEVPQNLSASRPQDRQFILSSKKLLLSDSGFYLCAWSVQGWTEAFFGQGTRLTVV.